The TCR beta chain under discussion was sequenced for a study of response to subunit inactivated influenza vaccine. Deletions cut 0 bases from V and 1 base from J, with 13 bases between. From germline, CDR1 is SGHRS and CDR2 YFSETQ. This CDR3 has 16 residues. Overall study results and limits: Authors suggested seasonal influenza vaccinations each recruit few new T cells.

One entry per CDR3 protein results from TCRdb running MiXCR on the RT-PCR reads. The table lists about 700,000 distinct CDR3 sequences, approximately 15% of them singletons. This clonotype was seen a handful of times. Its antigen remains unidentified. The chain is built from TRBV5-1 and TRBJ1-1; weak D call: TRBD1 (5 bases). The specimen was PBMCs from blood, collected less than 15 days before vaccination. The receptor was isolated from a man over 45 who received an inactivated influenza vaccine. The CDR3 loop is CASSLGGAISNTEAFF. The CDR3 DNA is TGCGCCAGCAGCTTGGGTGGGGCCATATCGAACACTGAAGCTTTCTTT.